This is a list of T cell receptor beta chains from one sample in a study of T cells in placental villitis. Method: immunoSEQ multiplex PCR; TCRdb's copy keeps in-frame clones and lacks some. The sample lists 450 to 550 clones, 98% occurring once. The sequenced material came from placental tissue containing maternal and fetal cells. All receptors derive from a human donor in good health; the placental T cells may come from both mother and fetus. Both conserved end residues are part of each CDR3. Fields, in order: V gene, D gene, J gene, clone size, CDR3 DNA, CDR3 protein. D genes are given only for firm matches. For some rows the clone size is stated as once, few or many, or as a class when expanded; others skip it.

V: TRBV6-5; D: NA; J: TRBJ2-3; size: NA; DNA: TGTGCCAGCAGTCTTGTAGGGGGGAGCACAGATACGCAGTATTTT; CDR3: CASSLVGGSTDTQYF
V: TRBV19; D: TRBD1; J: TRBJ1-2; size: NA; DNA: TGTGCCAGTAGTTTCAACGACAGGGAGTATGGCTACACCTTC; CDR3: CASSFNDREYGYTF
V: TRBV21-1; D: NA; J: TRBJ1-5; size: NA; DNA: TGTGCCAGTGAGCGGACAGGGGGCCTTCAGCCCCAGCATTTT; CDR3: CASERTGGLQPQHF
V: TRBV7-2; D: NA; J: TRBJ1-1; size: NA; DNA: TGTGCCAGCAGCTTGACGGGCGCAACAGAAGCTTTCTTT; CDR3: CASSLTGATEAFF
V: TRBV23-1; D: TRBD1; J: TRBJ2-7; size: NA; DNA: TGCGCCAGCAGTCACGGACAGGGGGCGGGAGAGCAGTACTTC; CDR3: CASSHGQGAGEQYF
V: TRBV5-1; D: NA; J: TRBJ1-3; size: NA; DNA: TGCGCCAGCAGCTTGAGGGGAAACACCATATATTTT; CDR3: CASSLRGNTIYF
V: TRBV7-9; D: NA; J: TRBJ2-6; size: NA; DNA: TGTGCCAGCAGCGAGTGGAAATACCATGAAAGTCGGGCCAACGTCCTGACTTTC; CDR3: CASSEWKYHESRANVLTF
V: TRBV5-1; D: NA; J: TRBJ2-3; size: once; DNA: TGCGCCAGCAGCCCGGATACGCAGTATTTT; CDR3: CASSPDTQYF
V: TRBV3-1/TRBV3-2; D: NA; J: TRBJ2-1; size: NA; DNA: TGTGCCAGCAGCCAAGCTAGTCACGAGCAGTTCTTC; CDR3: CASSQASHEQFF
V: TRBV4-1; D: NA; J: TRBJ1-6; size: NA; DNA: TGCGCCAGCAGCCAAGGCCAGGGGTTCGATTCACCCCTCCACTTT; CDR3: CASSQGQGFDSPLHF
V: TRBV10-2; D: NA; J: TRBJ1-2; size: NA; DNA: TGCGCCAGCAGTAATATCAGCACTTCTAGGACCTATGGCTACACCTTC; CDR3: CASSNISTSRTYGYTF
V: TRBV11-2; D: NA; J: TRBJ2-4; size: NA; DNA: TGTGCCAGCAGCTTAGTTCCTCCCGGGCAGGGCATGAACATTCAGTACTTC; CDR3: CASSLVPPGQGMNIQYF
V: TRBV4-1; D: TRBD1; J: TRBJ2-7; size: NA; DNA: TGCGCCAGCAGCCAAGTGGGCCGGGGACAGGGGAGGGAGCAGTACTTC; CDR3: CASSQVGRGQGREQYF
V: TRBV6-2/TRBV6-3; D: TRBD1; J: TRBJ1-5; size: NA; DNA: TGTGCCAGCAGTTACGATACAGGGGGCAATCAGCCCCAGCATTTT; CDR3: CASSYDTGGNQPQHF
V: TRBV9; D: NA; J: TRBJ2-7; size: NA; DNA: TGTGCCAGCAGCGTAGGAGAAAGGGTAGCTCAATCCTACGAGCAGTACTTC; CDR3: CASSVGERVAQSYEQYF
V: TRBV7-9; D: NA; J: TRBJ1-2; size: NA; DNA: TGTGCCAGCAGCCGGGTTGGCGGGCACTATGGCTACACCTTC; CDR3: CASSRVGGHYGYTF
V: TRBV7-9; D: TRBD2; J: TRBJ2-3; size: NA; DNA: TGTGCCAGCAGCTTAGAGAGCGGGGGCATCCTCACAGATACGCAGTATTTT; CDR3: CASSLESGGILTDTQYF
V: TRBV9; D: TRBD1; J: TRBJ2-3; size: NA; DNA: TGTGCCACCGGAACAGGGGTTATGGCAGATACGCAGTATTTT; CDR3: CATGTGVMADTQYF
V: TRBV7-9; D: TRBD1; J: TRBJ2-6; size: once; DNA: TGTGCCAGCAGCTCCGGGACAGGGGGCTCCGGGGCCAACGTCCTGACTTTC; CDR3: CASSSGTGGSGANVLTF
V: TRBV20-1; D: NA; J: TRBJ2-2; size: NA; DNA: TGCAGTGCTAGAGACAGCGGGGAGCTGTTTTTT; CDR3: CSARDSGELFF
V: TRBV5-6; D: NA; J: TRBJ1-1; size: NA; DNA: TGTGCCAGCAGCTGGGGACCGCCTAACACTGAAACTTTCTTT; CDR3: CASSWGPPNTETFF
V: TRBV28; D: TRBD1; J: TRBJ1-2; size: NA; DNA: TGTGCCAGCAGACAGGGGGCGCGGGGCTACACCTTC; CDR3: CASRQGARGYTF
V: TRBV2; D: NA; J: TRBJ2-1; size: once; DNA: TGTGCCAGCGTCGGGACAACCTACAATGAGCAGTTCTTC; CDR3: CASVGTTYNEQFF
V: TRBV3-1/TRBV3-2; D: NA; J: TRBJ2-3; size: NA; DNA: TGTGCCAGCAGCCAAGAGATCGACAAGGATACGCAGTATTTT; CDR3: CASSQEIDKDTQYF
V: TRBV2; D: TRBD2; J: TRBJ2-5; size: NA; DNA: TGTGCCAGCAGTGCGAGGACTAGTTTGGAGACCCAGTACTTC; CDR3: CASSARTSLETQYF
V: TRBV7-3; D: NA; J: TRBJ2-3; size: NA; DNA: TGTGCCAGCAGCTTAACGGGGGGCACAGATACGCAGTATTTT; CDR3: CASSLTGGTDTQYF
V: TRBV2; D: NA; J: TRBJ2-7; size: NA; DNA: TGTGCCAGCAGTGAGGGGGTGCAGTACTTC; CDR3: CASSEGVQYF
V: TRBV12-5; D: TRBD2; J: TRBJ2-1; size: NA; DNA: TGTGCTAGTGGTTTGGTACTAGCGGGGTTTTACAATGAGCAGTTCTTC; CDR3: CASGLVLAGFYNEQFF
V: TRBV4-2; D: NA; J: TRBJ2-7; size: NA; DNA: TGTGCCAGCAGCCGACAAGGACCTTCCTACGAGCAGTACTTC; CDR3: CASSRQGPSYEQYF
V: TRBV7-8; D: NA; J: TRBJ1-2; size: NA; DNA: TGTGCCAGCAGCTTAGCGGCACAGGACTATGGCTACACCTTC; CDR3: CASSLAAQDYGYTF
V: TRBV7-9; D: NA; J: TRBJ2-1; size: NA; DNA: TGTGTCAGCAGCTTACCCCCCGGTTGGACCTACAATGAGCAGTTCTTC; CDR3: CVSSLPPGWTYNEQFF
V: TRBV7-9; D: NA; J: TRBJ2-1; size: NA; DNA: TGTGCCAGCAGCTTACCCCCCGGTTGGACCTACAATGAGCAGTTCTTC; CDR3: CASSLPPGWTYNEQFF
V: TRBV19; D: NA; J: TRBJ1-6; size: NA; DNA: TGTGCCAGTAGTATAGGTCGGGACAATTCACCCCTCCACTTT; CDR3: CASSIGRDNSPLHF
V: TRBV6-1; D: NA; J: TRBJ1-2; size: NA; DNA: TGTGCCAGCAGTGAAATCACCGCAGATAACTATGGCTACACCTTC; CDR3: CASSEITADNYGYTF
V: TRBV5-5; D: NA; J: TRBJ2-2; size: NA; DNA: TGTGCCAGCAGCTTGCACAGGGATGTGAACACCGGGGAGCTGTTTTTT; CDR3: CASSLHRDVNTGELFF
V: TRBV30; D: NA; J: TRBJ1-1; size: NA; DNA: TGTGCCTGGAGTGTCGGAGAGGGAACTGAAGCTTTCTTT; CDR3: CAWSVGEGTEAFF
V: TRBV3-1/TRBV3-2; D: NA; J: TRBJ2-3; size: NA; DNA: TGTGCCAGCAGCCTCCGGGACTCTCCCCCAGATACGCAGTATTTT; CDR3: CASSLRDSPPDTQYF
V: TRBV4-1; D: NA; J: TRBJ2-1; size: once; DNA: TGCGCCAGCAGCCGCCCCGGGACATCCTACAATGAGCAGTTCTTC; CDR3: CASSRPGTSYNEQFF
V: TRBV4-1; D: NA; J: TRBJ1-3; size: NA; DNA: TGCGCCAGCAGCCAATTACCTCCCTTGGTCAGCTCTGGAAACACCATATATTTT; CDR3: CASSQLPPLVSSGNTIYF